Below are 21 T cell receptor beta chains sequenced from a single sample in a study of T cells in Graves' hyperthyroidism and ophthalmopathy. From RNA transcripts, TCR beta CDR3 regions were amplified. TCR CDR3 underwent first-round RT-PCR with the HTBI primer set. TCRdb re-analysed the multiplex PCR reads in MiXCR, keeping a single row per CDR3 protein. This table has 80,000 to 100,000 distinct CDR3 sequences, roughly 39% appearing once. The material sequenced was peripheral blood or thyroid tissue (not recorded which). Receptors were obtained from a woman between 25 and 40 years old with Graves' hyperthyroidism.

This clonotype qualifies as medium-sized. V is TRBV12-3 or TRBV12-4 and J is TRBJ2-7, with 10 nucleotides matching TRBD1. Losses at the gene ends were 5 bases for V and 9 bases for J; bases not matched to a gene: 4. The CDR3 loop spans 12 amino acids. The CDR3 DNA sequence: TGTGCCAGCAGTGGGGACAGGGGAGCGCAGTACTTC. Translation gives CASSGDRGAQYF.

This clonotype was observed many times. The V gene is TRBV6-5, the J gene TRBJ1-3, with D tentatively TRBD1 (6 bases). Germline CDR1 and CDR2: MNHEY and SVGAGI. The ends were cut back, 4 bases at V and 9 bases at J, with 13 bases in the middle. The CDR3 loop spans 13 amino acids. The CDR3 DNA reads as TGTGCCAGCAGTTCAGGGGTGTTGGGCACCATATATTTT. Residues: CASSSGVLGTIYF.

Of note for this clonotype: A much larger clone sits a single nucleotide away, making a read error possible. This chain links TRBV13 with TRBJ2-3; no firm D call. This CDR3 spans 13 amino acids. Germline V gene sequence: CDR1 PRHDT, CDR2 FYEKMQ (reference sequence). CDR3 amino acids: CASSAQRSDTQCF. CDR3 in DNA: TGTGCCAGCAGTGCACAGAGGTCGGATACGCAGTGTTTT.

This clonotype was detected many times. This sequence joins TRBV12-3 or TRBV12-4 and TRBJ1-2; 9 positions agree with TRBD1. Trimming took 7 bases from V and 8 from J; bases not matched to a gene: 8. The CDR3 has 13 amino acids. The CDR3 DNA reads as TGTGCCAGCACTCCACAGGGGGCTAGGGGCTACACCTTC. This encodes CASTPQGARGYTF.

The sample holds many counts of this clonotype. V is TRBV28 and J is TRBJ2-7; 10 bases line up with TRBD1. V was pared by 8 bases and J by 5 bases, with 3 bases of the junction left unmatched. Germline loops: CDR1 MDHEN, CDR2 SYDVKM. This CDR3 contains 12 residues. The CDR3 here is CASAGQGDEQYF. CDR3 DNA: TGTGCCAGCGCCGGACAGGGGGACGAGCAGTACTTC. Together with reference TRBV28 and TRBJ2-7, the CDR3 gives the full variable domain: DVKVTQSSRYLVKRTGEKVFLECVQDMDHENMFWYRQDPGLGLRLIYFSYDVKMKEKGDIPEGYSVSREKKERFSLILESASTNQTSMYLCASAGQGDEQYFGPGTRLTVT.

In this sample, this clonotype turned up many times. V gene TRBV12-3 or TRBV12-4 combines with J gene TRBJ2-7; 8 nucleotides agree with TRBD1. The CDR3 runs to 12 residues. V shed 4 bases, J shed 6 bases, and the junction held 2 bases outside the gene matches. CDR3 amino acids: CASSSDRGEQYF. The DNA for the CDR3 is TGTGCCAGCAGTTCCGACAGGGGCGAGCAGTACTTC.

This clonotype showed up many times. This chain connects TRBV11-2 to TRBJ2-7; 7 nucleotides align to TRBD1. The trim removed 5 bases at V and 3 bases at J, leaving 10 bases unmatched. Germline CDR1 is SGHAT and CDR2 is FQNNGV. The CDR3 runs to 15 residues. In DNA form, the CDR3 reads TGTGCCAGCAGCACCCCCAGGGGGAAGCTCTACGAGCAGTACTTC. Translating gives CASSTPRGKLYEQYF. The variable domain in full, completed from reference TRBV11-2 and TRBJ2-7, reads EAGVAQSPRYKIIEKRQSVAFWCNPISGHATLYWYQQILGQGPKLLIQFQNNGVVDDSQLPKDRFSAERLKGVDSTLKIQPAKLEDSAVYLCASSTPRGKLYEQYFGPGTRLTVT.

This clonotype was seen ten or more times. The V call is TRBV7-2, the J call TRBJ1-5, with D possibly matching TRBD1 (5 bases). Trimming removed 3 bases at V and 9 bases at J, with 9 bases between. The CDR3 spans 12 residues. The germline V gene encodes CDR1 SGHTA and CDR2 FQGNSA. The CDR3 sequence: CASSLRGLPQHF. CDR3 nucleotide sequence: TGTGCCAGCAGCTTGAGGGGTCTGCCCCAGCATTTT.

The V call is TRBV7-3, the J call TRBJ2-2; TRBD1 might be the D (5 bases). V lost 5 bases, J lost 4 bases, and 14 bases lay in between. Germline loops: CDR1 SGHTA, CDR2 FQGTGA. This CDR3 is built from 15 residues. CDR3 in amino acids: CASSLGAPRTGELFF. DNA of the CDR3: TGTGCCAGCAGCCTAGGGGCACCGCGCACCGGGGAGCTGTTTTTT.

The CDR3 spells CASSQDDKTDTQYF. As DNA, the CDR3 is TGCGCCAGCAGCCAAGACGACAAGACAGATACGCAGTATTTT. The chain links TRBV4-1 to TRBJ2-3, with no clear D. This CDR3 comprises 14 residues. CDR1 MGHRA and CDR2 YSYEKL come from the germline V gene. The V end lost 0 bases, the J end lost 3 bases, and 7 bases lay between the germline ends.

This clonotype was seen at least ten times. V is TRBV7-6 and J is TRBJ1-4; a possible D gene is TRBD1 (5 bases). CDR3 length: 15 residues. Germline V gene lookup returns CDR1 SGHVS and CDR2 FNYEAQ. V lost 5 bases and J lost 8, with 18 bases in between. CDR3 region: CASSPRQSRGEKLFF. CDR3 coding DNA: TGTGCCAGCAGCCCCCGACAGTCCCGAGGGGAAAAACTGTTTTTT.

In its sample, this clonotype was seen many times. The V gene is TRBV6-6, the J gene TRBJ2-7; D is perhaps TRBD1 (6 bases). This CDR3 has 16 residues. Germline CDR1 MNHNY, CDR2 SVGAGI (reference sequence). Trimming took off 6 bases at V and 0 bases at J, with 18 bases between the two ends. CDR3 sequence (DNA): TGTGCCAGCAGCCCCGGGTACAGGGCAACCTCCTACGAGCAGTACTTC. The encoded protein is CASSPGYRATSYEQYF.

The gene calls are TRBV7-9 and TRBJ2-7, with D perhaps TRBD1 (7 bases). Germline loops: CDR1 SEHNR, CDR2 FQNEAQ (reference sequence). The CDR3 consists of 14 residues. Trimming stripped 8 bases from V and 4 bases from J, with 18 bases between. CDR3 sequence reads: CASRKQGRLYEQYF. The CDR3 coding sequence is TGTGCCAGCCGAAAACAGGGGAGGTTATACGAGCAGTACTTC.

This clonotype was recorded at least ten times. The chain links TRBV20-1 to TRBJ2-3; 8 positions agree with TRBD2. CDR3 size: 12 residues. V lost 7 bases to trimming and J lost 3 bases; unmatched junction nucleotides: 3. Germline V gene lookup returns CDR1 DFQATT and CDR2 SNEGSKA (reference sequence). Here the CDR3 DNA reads TGCAGTGAACTAGCGGAGACAGATACGCAGTATTTT. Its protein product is CSELAETDTQYF.

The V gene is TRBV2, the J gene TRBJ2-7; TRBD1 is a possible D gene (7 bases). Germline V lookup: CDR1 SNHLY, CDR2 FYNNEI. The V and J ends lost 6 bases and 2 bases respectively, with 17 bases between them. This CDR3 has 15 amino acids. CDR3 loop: CASSLGAGQTYEQYF. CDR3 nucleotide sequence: TGTGCCAGCAGCTTAGGGGCGGGACAGACCTACGAGCAGTACTTC.

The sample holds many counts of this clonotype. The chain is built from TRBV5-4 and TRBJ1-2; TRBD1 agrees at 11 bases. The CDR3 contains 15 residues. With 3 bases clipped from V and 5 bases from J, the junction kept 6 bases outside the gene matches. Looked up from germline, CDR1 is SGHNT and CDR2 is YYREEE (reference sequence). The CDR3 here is CASSSGTGGFYGYTF. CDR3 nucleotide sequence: TGTGCCAGCAGCTCCGGGACAGGGGGATTTTATGGCTACACCTTC.

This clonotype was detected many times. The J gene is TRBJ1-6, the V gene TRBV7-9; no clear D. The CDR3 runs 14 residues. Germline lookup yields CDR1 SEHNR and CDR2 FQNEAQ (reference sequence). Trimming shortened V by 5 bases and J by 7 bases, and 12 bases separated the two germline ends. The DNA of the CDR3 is TGTGCCAGCAGCCCTCATGACACCAATTCACCCCTCCACTTT. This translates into CASSPHDTNSPLHF.

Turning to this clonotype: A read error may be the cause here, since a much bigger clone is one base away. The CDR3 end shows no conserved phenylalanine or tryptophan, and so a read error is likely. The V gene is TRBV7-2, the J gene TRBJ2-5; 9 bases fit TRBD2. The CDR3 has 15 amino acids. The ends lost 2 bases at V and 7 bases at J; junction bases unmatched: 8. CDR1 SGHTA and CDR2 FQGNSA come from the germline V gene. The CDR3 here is CASSLMAGGGVTQYL. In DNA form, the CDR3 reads TGTGCCAGCAGCTTAATGGCGGGGGGGGGGGTGACCCAGTACCTC.

Here the CDR3 reads CATKGQGTNEQYF. Here the CDR3 DNA reads TGTGCCACCAAGGGACAGGGGACGAACGAGCAGTACTTC. The chain uses TRBV10-3 and TRBJ2-7, with 10 positions matching TRBD1. This CDR3 is built from 13 residues. The V and J ends lost 10 bases and 5 bases, in that order; junction bases with no gene match: 8. The V gene's germline CDR1 is ENHRY and CDR2 SYGVKD.

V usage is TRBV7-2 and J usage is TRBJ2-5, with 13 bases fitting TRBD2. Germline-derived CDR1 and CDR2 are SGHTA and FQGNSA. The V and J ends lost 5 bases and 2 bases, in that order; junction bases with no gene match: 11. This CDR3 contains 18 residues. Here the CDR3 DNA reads TGTGCCAGCAGCCGATGGGCGGGACTAGCGGGGACTCAAGAGACCCAGTACTTC. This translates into CASSRWAGLAGTQETQYF.

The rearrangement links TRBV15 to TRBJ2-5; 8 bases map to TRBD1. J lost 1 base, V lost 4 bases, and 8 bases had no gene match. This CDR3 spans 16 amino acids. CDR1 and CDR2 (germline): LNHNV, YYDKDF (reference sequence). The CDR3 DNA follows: TGTGCCACCAGCACCCCAGGACAGGGACCCCAAGAGACCCAGTACTTC. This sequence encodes CATSTPGQGPQETQYF.